Listed here are 22 T cell receptor beta chains from one sample, sequenced in a study of yellow fever vaccine responses in identical twins. TCRdb fed the RT-PCR reads into MiXCR, producing one record per CDR3 protein. The table includes 2,000 to 2,500 distinct CDR3 sequences, around 73% detected once. Sequences were derived from T cells from blood (PBMCs), unsorted or a sorted subset (not recorded which), sampled before or after yellow fever vaccination (not recorded which). The source of these receptors is a woman under 30 who received the yellow fever vaccine.

Remarks on this clonotype: Lacking the conserved final phenylalanine or tryptophan, this CDR3 likely reflects a read error. It is unclear where the CDR3 begins or ends on the DNA, so no DNA is shown, and the CDR3 is as TCRdb lists it. The chain recombines TRBV29-1 with TRBJ1-1; TRBD1 was called by the table and not checked on the DNA. With termini counted, the CDR3 has 8 amino acids. Germline CDR1 and CDR2: SQVTM and ANQGSEA. CDR3 region: CSVDGGRV.

This chain connects TRBV29-1 to TRBJ2-7; the D gene is possibly TRBD2 (5 bases). Looked up from germline, CDR1 is SQVTM and CDR2 is ANQGSEA. The CDR3 covers 13 residues. The V gene lost 2 bases and the J gene lost 8 bases, with 16 bases spanning the gap. The CDR3 coding sequence is TGCAGCGTTGAATTGGGAGACCGCGGTCAGCAGTACTTC. Its translation: CSVELGDRGQQYF.

The rearrangement joins TRBV4-1 to TRBJ2-7; D possibly corresponds to TRBD2 (5 bases). V lost 2 bases and J lost 3, with 8 bases in between. The CDR3 is 13 amino acids. Germline V lookup: CDR1 MGHRA, CDR2 YSYEKL. This CDR3 reads CASSQTGYYEQYF. CDR3 sequence (DNA): TGCGCCAGCAGCCAAACGGGGTACTACGAGCAGTACTTC.

V is TRBV4-3 and J is TRBJ2-1; 9 nucleotides align to TRBD2. Germline V gene data show CDR1 as LGHNA and CDR2 as YSLEER. The CDR3 is made up of 16 amino acids. J lost 12 bases, V lost 0 bases, and 12 bases had no gene match. CDR3 DNA sequence: TGCGCCAGCAGCCAAGATCTTAACAGCGGGAGGAGTCCGCAGTTCTTC. Protein sequence: CASSQDLNSGRSPQFF.

The rearrangement joins TRBV7-9 to TRBJ2-3; D gene unclear. There are 15 residues in the CDR3. The V end lost 4 bases, the J end lost 0 bases, and 11 bases lay between the germline ends. The germline gives CDR1 SEHNR, CDR2 FQNEAQ (reference sequence). In DNA form, the CDR3 reads TGTGCCAGCAGCTCCCCATTGACTAGCACAGATACGCAGTATTTT. As protein: CASSSPLTSTDTQYF. The complete variable domain, with remaining parts taken from reference TRBV7-9 and TRBJ2-3, reads DTGVSQNPRHKITKRGQNVTFRCDPISEHNRLYWYRQTLGQGPEFLTYFQNEAQLEKSRLLSDRFSAERPKGSFSTLEIQRTEQGDSAMYLCASSSPLTSTDTQYFGPGTRLTVL.

The V and J genes are TRBV24-1 and TRBJ2-7, with unresolved D. Germline values: CDR1 KGHDR, CDR2 SFDVKD. The CDR3 has 11 amino acids. V lost 9 bases to trimming and J lost 5 bases, with 10 bases between them. The CDR3 reads CATLGCHEQYF. The CDR3 coding sequence is TGTGCCACCCTGGGATGCCACGAGCAGTACTTC.

The V and J genes are TRBV6-4 and TRBJ2-2; 12 bases are shared with TRBD2. The ends lost 8 bases at V and 5 bases at J; junction bases unmatched: 6. The CDR3 is made up of 15 amino acids. CDR1 MRHNA and CDR2 SNTAGT come from the germline V gene. DNA of the CDR3: TGTGCCAGCCGACGGACTAGCGGGGATACCGGGGAGCTGTTTTTT. Translation gives CASRRTSGDTGELFF.

The gene calls are TRBV20-1 and TRBJ2-7, with 8 bases lining up with TRBD1. This CDR3 has 15 amino acids. The germline CDR1 and CDR2 sequences are DFQATT and SNEGSKA (reference sequence). Unmatched junction bases numbered 11, after V lost 4 bases and J lost 3 bases. The CDR3 reads CSANSPKTGDYEQYF. For the CDR3, the DNA is TGCAGTGCTAACTCCCCTAAGACAGGGGACTACGAGCAGTACTTC.

The chain carries TRBV30 and TRBJ1-3; D is uncertain. The CDR3 runs 16 residues. Per the germline V gene, CDR1 is GTSNPN and CDR2 is SVGIG (reference sequence). Trimming cost V 0 bases and J 0 bases, with 12 bases left between them. The CDR3 bases are TGTGCCTGGAGTGTACTGGCAGCGAGCTCTGGAAACACCATATATTTT. It is translated as CAWSVLAASSGNTIYF.

V usage is TRBV12-3 or TRBV12-4 and J usage is TRBJ1-5; D remains unclear. V gave up 5 bases and J gave up 4 bases, with 12 bases separating them. This CDR3 region has 14 residues. The CDR3 protein is CASSSGRHNQPQHF. The CDR3, as DNA: TGTGCCAGCAGTAGTGGAAGGCATAATCAGCCCCAGCATTTT.

This chain connects TRBV7-1 to TRBJ1-2; no reliable D call. TRBV7-1 is known as an ORF, though its function is uncertain. This CDR3 comprises 15 residues. Trimming stripped 2 bases from V and 3 bases from J, with 13 bases between. The DNA of the CDR3 is TGTGCCAGCAGCTCAAGTGGAGGAGCTTACTATGGCTACACCTTC. Translated: CASSSSGGAYYGYTF.

This rearrangement joins TRBV23-1 to TRBJ2-2; 7 bases map to TRBD1. TRBV23-1 is labeled an ORF, and its function is uncertain. The CDR3 length is 16 residues. J gave up 4 bases and V 8 bases, and 13 bases lay outside the gene matches. This CDR3 reads CASRHLRGHFTGELFF. As DNA, the CDR3 is TGCGCCAGCCGCCACTTGAGGGGGCATTTCACCGGGGAGCTGTTTTTT.

A single count supports this clonotype. DNA of the CDR3: TGTGCCAGCAGGCGGCCCCAGGAGACCCAGTACTTC. Residues: CASRRPQETQYF. The chain combines TRBV12-3 or TRBV12-4 with TRBJ2-5, with D uncertain. Trimming took off 6 bases at V and 5 bases at J, with 10 bases between the two ends. The CDR3 totals 12 residues.

The chain couples TRBV4-1 to TRBJ2-1, with D perhaps TRBD1 or TRBD2 (5 bases each). The CDR3 has 16 amino acids. V lost 0 bases to trimming and J lost 8 bases, with 17 bases between them. Germline-derived CDR1 and CDR2 are MGHRA and YSYEKL. In DNA form, the CDR3 reads TGCGCCAGCAGCCAAGAGGGTAGGGGAGTGTTGGATGAGCAGTTCTTC. It specifies CASSQEGRGVLDEQFF.

This clonotype appeared a single time. The CDR3 here is CASSPLDTGFQETQYF. In nucleotides, the CDR3 is TGTGCCAGCAGTCCCCTAGACACTGGGTTCCAAGAGACCCAGTACTTC. The chain joins TRBV27 to TRBJ2-5, with D hard to call. Per germline, CDR1 MNHEY and CDR2 SMNVEV (reference sequence). This CDR3 comprises 16 residues. V was clipped by 5 bases and J by 1 base, with 17 bases between them.

The genes are TRBV6-5 and TRBJ2-2; D remains ambiguous. The germline V gene has CDR1 MNHEY and CDR2 SVGAGI. The CDR3 spans 13 residues. V dropped 1 base and J dropped 5 bases, with 5 bases sitting between them. The CDR3 DNA reads TGTGCCAGCAGTTACTTGATAACCGGGGAGCTGTTTTTT. Encoded protein: CASSYLITGELFF.

V and J are TRBV10-1 and TRBJ2-5; no clear D gene. V lost 3 bases and J 0 bases, leaving 14 bases between the germline ends. The CDR3 loop spans 16 amino acids. Germline V lookup: CDR1 WNHNN, CDR2 SYGVQD (reference sequence). CDR3 loop: CASSEIALWYQETQYF. For the CDR3, the DNA is TGCGCCAGCAGTGAAATAGCTTTATGGTACCAAGAGACCCAGTACTTC.

This clonotype has just a few counts. This chain uses TRBV23-1 with TRBJ2-3; either TRBD1 or TRBD2 may supply D (5 bases each). TRBV23-1 carries the ORF label, with uncertain function. This CDR3 has 16 amino acids. V shed 0 bases and J shed 2 bases, with 12 bases lying between them. CDR3 loop: CASSQSTGRNTDTQYF. CDR3 sequence (DNA): TGCGCCAGCAGTCAATCGACGGGGCGAAACACAGATACGCAGTATTTT.

This sequence joins TRBV11-2 and TRBJ2-2, with D perhaps matching TRBD1 (6 bases). V was shortened by 4 bases and J by 4 bases, with 13 bases between the two germline ends. CDR3 length: 15 residues. Germline CDR1 reads SGHAT; CDR2 reads FQNNGV. The CDR3 reads CASSYATGSTGELFF. CDR3 coding DNA: TGTGCCAGCAGCTACGCCACAGGGTCCACCGGGGAGCTGTTTTTT.

V is TRBV19 and J is TRBJ2-7, with 10 positions matching TRBD2. V shed 4 bases, J shed 4 bases, and the junction held 10 bases outside the gene matches. Germline CDR1 and CDR2: LNHDA and SQIVND (reference sequence). CDR3 size: 16 residues. CDR3 region: CASSRASGRASYEQYF. DNA of the CDR3: TGTGCCAGTAGTAGAGCGAGCGGGAGGGCCTCATACGAGCAGTACTTC. Full variable domain (outside the CDR3, taken from reference TRBV19 and TRBJ2-7): DGGITQSPKYLFRKEGQNVTLSCEQNLNHDAMYWYRQDPGQGLRLIYYSQIVNDFQKGDIAEGYSVSREKKESFPLTVTSAQKNPTAFYLCASSRASGRASYEQYFGPGTRLTVT.

The chain combines TRBV4-1 with TRBJ2-7; D remains unclear. This CDR3 region has 15 residues. Germline CDR1 and CDR2: MGHRA and YSYEKL. Trimming removed 0 bases at V and 0 bases at J, with 9 bases between. CDR3 protein: CASSQDLQSSYEQYF. DNA of the CDR3: TGCGCCAGCAGCCAAGATTTACAGAGCTCCTACGAGCAGTACTTC.

This clonotype was counted between two and nine times. The chain links TRBV10-1 to TRBJ2-3; the match to TRBD2 covers 12 bases. Germline-derived CDR1 and CDR2 are WNHNN and SYGVQD (reference sequence). CDR3 length equals 17 residues. V shed 0 bases and J 2 bases; nucleotides not matched to a gene: 3. CDR3 bases: TGCGCCAGCAGTGAGTCACTAGCGGGGGGACCCACAGATACGCAGTATTTT. Translated, it gives CASSESLAGGPTDTQYF.